Shown below are 8 T cell receptor beta chains from a single sample sequenced in a study of shared clonotypes between healthy human individuals. Assay: immunoSEQ multiplex PCR; the TCRdb copy retains only in-frame clones and omits some. The table has fewer than 500,000 clones, approximately 79% seen once. Source material: PBMCs. Every receptor here comes from a woman in her thirties or forties in good health. Some clones in this sample may be carry-over from other donors' samples.

The J gene is TRBJ1-2, the V gene TRBV11-2; the D is unclear. CDR1 SGHAT and CDR2 FQNNGV come from the germline V gene. V was trimmed by 0 bases and J by 3 bases, leaving 8 bases between them. This CDR3 has 14 residues. Written as DNA, the CDR3 is TGTGCCAGCAGCTTAGATAACACGTACTATGGCTACACCTTC. It is translated as CASSLDNTYYGYTF. Complete variable domain (other parts from reference TRBV11-2 and TRBJ1-2): EAGVAQSPRYKIIEKRQSVAFWCNPISGHATLYWYQQILGQGPKLLIQFQNNGVVDDSQLPKDRFSAERLKGVDSTLKIQPAKLEDSAVYLCASSLDNTYYGYTFGSGTRLTVV.

The chain's CDR3 is CASSSTGLNEQFF. CDR3 nucleotide sequence: TGTGCCAGCAGCAGCACTGGACTCAATGAGCAGTTCTTC. The J gene is TRBJ2-1, the V gene TRBV11-3, with a possible D match to TRBD2 (5 bases). The CDR3 extends over 13 amino acids. Germline CDR1 and CDR2: SGHNT and YENEEA. Trimming removed 5 bases at V and 6 bases at J, with 11 bases between. The complete variable domain, with remaining parts taken from reference TRBV11-3 and TRBJ2-1, reads EAGVVQSPRYKIIEKKQPVAFWCNPISGHNTLYWYLQNLGQGPELLIRYENEEAVDDSQLPKDRFSAERLKGVDSTLKIQPAELGDSAVYLCASSSTGLNEQFFGPGTRLTVL.

The J gene is TRBJ1-1, the V gene TRBV7-9, with D tentatively TRBD1 (5 bases). Trimming took off 6 bases at V and 3 bases at J, with 14 bases between the two ends. This CDR3 region has 14 residues. CDR1 is SEHNR and CDR2 is FQNEAQ in the germline V gene (reference sequence). This CDR3 is CASSPGEYYTEAFF. The CDR3 bases are TGTGCCAGCAGTCCGGGGGAGTATTACACTGAAGCTTTCTTT.

V is TRBV4-2 and J is TRBJ1-4, with a weak D call TRBD1 (6 bases). Trimming stripped 0 bases from V and 3 bases from J, with 8 bases between. Germline V lookup: CDR1 LGHNA, CDR2 YNFKEQ. The CDR3 loop spans 15 amino acids. The CDR3 loop is CASSQEGGANEKLFF. The CDR3 DNA follows: TGTGCCAGCAGCCAAGAAGGGGGTGCTAATGAAAAACTGTTTTTT.

V gene TRBV7-2 combines with J gene TRBJ2-3, with 13 positions matching TRBD2. The CDR3 totals 18 residues. Germline V lookup: CDR1 SGHTA, CDR2 FQGNSA. V lost 3 bases, J lost 2 bases, and 8 bases stayed unmatched. The CDR3 DNA reads TGTGCCAGCAGCTTTACCCCGGGACTAGCGGGGTACACAGATACGCAGTATTTT. This gives the protein CASSFTPGLAGYTDTQYF. Full variable domain (rest looked up from reference TRBV7-2 and TRBJ2-3): GAGVSQSPSNKVTEKGKDVELRCDPISGHTALYWYRQSLGQGLEFLIYFQGNSAPDKSGLPSDRFSAERTGGSVSTLTIQRTQQEDSAVYLCASSFTPGLAGYTDTQYFGPGTRLTVL.

This chain links TRBV7-8 with TRBJ1-1, with D unclear. V was pared by 6 bases and J by 2 bases, with 10 bases between. Germline values: CDR1 SGHVS, CDR2 FQNEAQ. This CDR3 is 13 amino acids long. The CDR3 sequence is CASSSRPNTEAFF. CDR3 DNA: TGTGCCAGCAGTTCACGACCTAACACTGAAGCTTTCTTT. The whole variable domain, filled in from reference TRBV7-8 and TRBJ1-1, reads GAGVSQSPRYKVAKRGQDVALRCDPISGHVSLFWYQQALGQGPEFLTYFQNEAQLDKSGLPSDRFFAERPEGSVSTLKIQRTQQEDSAVYLCASSSRPNTEAFFGQGTRLTVV.

This rearrangement joins TRBV21-1 to TRBJ2-7; TRBD2 is the table's D call and was not checked against the DNA. TRBV21-1 is reported as a pseudogene. The CDR3 runs to 16 residues. CDR3: CASSKEGGTNYYEQYF. The DNA of the CDR3 is TGTGCCAGCAGCAAAGAGGGGGGGACCAACTACTACGAGCAGTACTTC.

V is TRBV29-1 and J is TRBJ2-3, with D possibly matching TRBD1 (6 bases). The V gene's germline CDR1 is SQVTM and CDR2 ANQGSEA. CDR3 size: 10 residues. V was clipped by 7 bases and J by 10 bases, with 12 bases between them. For the CDR3, the DNA is TGCAGCGCCAATCCAGGGGCGCAGTATTTT. The encoded protein is CSANPGAQYF.